This T cell receptor (beta chain) was captured in a study of blood T cell repertoires in COVID-19. In the authors' methods: How many nucleated cells were present was estimated from reference gene primer amplification. Some clones are missing from TCRdb's copy, which holds only in-frame ones; the method was immunoSEQ multiplex PCR. The V and J calls and clone size are taken from that table; D and trimming were inferred from the DNA. This sample carries around 88,000 clones, roughly 90% of them seen once, and the ten largest clones take around 3%. The CDR3 covers 16 residues. Looked up from germline, CDR1 is LGHDT and CDR2 is YNNKEL (reference sequence). V lost 6 bases, J lost 0 bases, and 15 bases lay in between.

This clonotype was sampled from a woman of 80 years or more with acute or convalescent COVID-19. The rearrangement joins TRBV3-1 (or the pseudogene TRBV3-2) to TRBJ2-4, with D hard to call. The sequenced material came from peripheral blood. Here the CDR3 reads CASSPLRSLAKNIQYF. In DNA form, the CDR3 reads TGTGCCAGCAGTCCATTGCGATCCTTAGCCAAAAACATTCAGTACTTC.